The clone carrying this TCR beta chain appeared a few times. What it binds is not known. Per-sample yields of isolated PBMCs were at least 7 million. Per sample, at least 6 micrograms of total RNA were extracted. Trimming removed 4 bases from V and 5 bases from J, with 21 bases in between. Germline loops: CDR1 SGHKS, CDR2 YYEKEE (reference sequence). The CDR3 runs 16 residues. These data come from a study of blood T cells in healthy people across ages. General observations from the study: Compared with aged donors, long-lived donors showed fewer expanded clones, suggesting selection.

Using a J-beta primer mix together with a sample-barcoded 5' primer, a second PCR was run for about 6 to 12 cycles. Via MiXCR, TCRdb re-called the 5' RACE reads, giving one row per CDR3 protein. The sample consists of fewer than 2 million distinct CDR3 sequences, about 39% of them appearing once. The sequencing input was blood. The sequence came from a human donor in good health. The chain links TRBV5-5 to TRBJ1-2, with a tentative D call TRBD1 (6 bases). The CDR3 spells CASSPRTVNSDYGYTF. DNA of the CDR3: TGTGCCAGCAGCCCCCGGACAGTTAATTCTGATTATGGCTACACCTTC.